The rows below give T cell receptor beta chains drawn from one sample of a study of T cells in Graves' hyperthyroidism and ophthalmopathy. MiXCR was run by TCRdb on the multiplex PCR reads, yielding one entry per CDR3 protein. The repertoire includes fewer than 350,000 distinct CDR3 sequences, roughly 20% of them detected once, and 15% sits in the top ten. What was sequenced was blood. All receptors come from a woman in her thirties or forties with Graves' ophthalmopathy. CDR3s include the opening cysteine and the closing phenylalanine or tryptophan. The D gene is left open where the match is weak. Only some rows state a clone size, as once, few, many or a class for expanded clones.

j_gene | v_gene | abundance | d_gene | CDR3nt | CDR3aa
TRBJ1-5 | TRBV24-1 | many | - | TGTGCCACCAGTGATTTGGACAATCAGCCCCAGCATTTT | CATSDLDNQPQHF
TRBJ2-5 | TRBV28 | - | - | TGTGCCAGCAGTTTATCTCGGCTACCCCCCCAGTACTTC | CASSLSRLPPQYF
TRBJ2-7 | TRBV6-5 | many | - | TGTGCCAGCAGTTACGCGGAGGGGCGGGAGCAGTACTTC | CASSYAEGREQYF
TRBJ2-7 | TRBV20-1 | many | - | TGCAGTGCTAGTCCGACTCGAAACTCCTACGAGCAGTACTTC | CSASPTRNSYEQYF
TRBJ2-2 | TRBV30 | many | - | TGTGCCTGGAGCCCGGGGCCCGGGGAGCTGTTTTTT | CAWSPGPGELFF
TRBJ2-7 | TRBV28 | many | TRBD1 | TGTGCCAGCAGCTCAAAGATGACAGGGTTCTACTCCTACGAGCAGTACTTC | CASSSKMTGFYSYEQYF
TRBJ1-1 | TRBV6-1 | many | TRBD1 | TGTGCCAGCAAGGGGGACAGGGCCAACACTGAAGCTTTCTTT | CASKGDRANTEAFF
TRBJ2-5 | TRBV20-1 | many | TRBD2 | TGCAGTGCTAGAGAAGGTACAGCGGGAGAGGCCCAGTACTTC | CSAREGTAGEAQYF
TRBJ1-3 | TRBV7-9 | few | - | TGTGCCAGCAGCTTAGAGGCCCACACCATATATTTT | CASSLEAHTIYF
TRBJ2-3 | TRBV28 | many | TRBD1 | TGTGCCAGCAGTTCCAGGGGGCGCCCCTCCCCGGATACGCAGTATTTT | CASSSRGRPSPDTQYF
TRBJ2-5 | TRBV27 | many | TRBD1 | TGTGCCAGCAGGCCTAGACAGGGATGGGAGACCCAGTACTTC | CASRPRQGWETQYF
TRBJ2-5 | TRBV15 | many | TRBD2 | TGTGCCACCAGCAGTACGCCGGGACCGGGGGGAGAGACCCAGTACTTC | CATSSTPGPGGETQYF
TRBJ1-5 | TRBV6-2/TRBV6-3 | many | - | TGTGCCAGCAGTTACTCGATAGGAGGGATTCCCAATCAGCCCCAGCATTTT | CASSYSIGGIPNQPQHF
TRBJ2-5 | TRBV29-1 | many | - | TGCAGCGTTCTTGGCCGGTCCAAGAGCCCCCAGTACTTC | CSVLGRSKSPQYF
TRBJ1-2 | TRBV27 | few | - | TGTGCCAGCAGTTTGACCTATAACTATGGCTACACCTTC | CASSLTYNYGYTF
TRBJ1-1 | TRBV11-2 | - | - | TGTGCCAGCAGCCTTAGGACCGTCACTGAAGCTTTCTTT | CASSLRTVTEAFF
TRBJ2-7 | TRBV6-2/TRBV6-3 | - | - | TGTGCCAGCAGTTATCGGTCTCTCAGCTCCTACGAGCAGTACTTC | CASSYRSLSSYEQYF
TRBJ1-3 | TRBV3-1 | - | - | TGTGCCAGCAGCCAAGTCCGACAGAGCTCTGGAAACACCATATATTTT | CASSQVRQSSGNTIYF
TRBJ1-2 | TRBV6-1 | many | - | TGTGCCAGCAGTGTCTGGGAAATAAACTATGGCTACACCTTC | CASSVWEINYGYTF
TRBJ1-2 | TRBV4-1 | many | - | TGCGCCAGCAGCCAAGATTTGAGGTTACCGTCAGGGTGGTACTATGGCTACACCTTC | CASSQDLRLPSGWYYGYTF
TRBJ2-2 | TRBV29-1 | - | - | TGCAGCGTTGATAGCTCTTCCAACACCGGGGAGCTGTTTTTT | CSVDSSSNTGELFF
TRBJ2-2 | TRBV6-1 | many | - | TGTGCCAGCAGTGAAGATGGGGGAGGCTCCGGGGAGCTGTTTTTT | CASSEDGGGSGELFF
TRBJ1-5 | TRBV4-1 | - | - | TGCGCCAGCAGCCCCGTCCAAAATCAGCCCCAGCATTTT | CASSPVQNQPQHF
TRBJ2-7 | TRBV6-1 | many | - | TGTGCCAGCAAAGAAGGACTCACACCGGTCGACGAGCAGTACTTC | CASKEGLTPVDEQYF
TRBJ2-7 | TRBV19 | many | TRBD1 | TGTGCCAGCCAAGAAACGGGACAGGGGTCCCACGAGCAGTACTTC | CASQETGQGSHEQYF
TRBJ2-5 | TRBV6-1 | - | TRBD2 | TGTGCCAGCGGGGGACTAGCGGGACAAGAGACCCAGTACTTC | CASGGLAGQETQYF
TRBJ2-3 | TRBV12-3/TRBV12-4 | many | TRBD1 | TGTGCCAGCACCCCCGCCCGGACAGGGGATTCGGATACGCAGTATTTT | CASTPARTGDSDTQYF
TRBJ2-7 | TRBV11-1 | - | - | TGTGCCAGCAGCTTAGGCGGGGGCAGGGGTGACTACGAGCAGTACTTC | CASSLGGGRGDYEQYF
TRBJ1-2 | TRBV19 | many | - | TGTGCCAGTAGAACATCAATAGGGGGAGTGAACTATGGCTACACCTTC | CASRTSIGGVNYGYTF
TRBJ2-7 | TRBV7-8 | many | TRBD2 | TGTGCCAGCAGCGCAGGACTAGCGGGAACCGAGCAGTACTTC | CASSAGLAGTEQYF
TRBJ1-2 | TRBV28 | many | TRBD1 | TGTGCCAGCAGTTTATCGGGAGGGGGCTTTGGCTACACCTTC | CASSLSGGGFGYTF
TRBJ2-7 | TRBV28 | many | - | TGTGCCAGCAGTTTAGTCCTTACGGGTCCATCAGGTGGCGAGCAGTACTTC | CASSLVLTGPSGGEQYF
TRBJ1-1 | TRBV7-6 | many | - | TGTGCCAGCAGCTTAGTCCAGGCAAACACTGAAGCTTTCTTT | CASSLVQANTEAFF
TRBJ2-7 | TRBV2 | many | TRBD2 | TGTGCCAGCAGTGGGACTAGCGGGATCTCCTACGAGCAGTACTTC | CASSGTSGISYEQYF
TRBJ2-7 | TRBV28 | many | - | TGTGCCAGCAGTTTAGGAGACAGCTCCTACGAGCAGTACTTC | CASSLGDSSYEQYF
TRBJ1-5 | TRBV6-1 | few | - | TGTGCCAGCACCACGGGGACCAATCAGCCCCAGCATTTT | CASTTGTNQPQHF
TRBJ2-7 | TRBV30 | many | - | TGTGCCTGGACACAGGGCCCCTACGAGCAGTACTTC | CAWTQGPYEQYF
TRBJ2-7 | TRBV12-3/TRBV12-4 | medium-sized | - | TGTGCCAGCAGTTATACAGGGTTTTCCTACGAGCAGTACTTC | CASSYTGFSYEQYF
TRBJ2-6 | TRBV29-1 | many | - | TGCAGCGTTGGCAGTTTCTCTGGGGCCAACGTCCTGACTTTC | CSVGSFSGANVLTF
TRBJ2-1 | TRBV6-1 | - | TRBD2 | TGTGCCACCCTAGGACAAGATAGCGGGATGGACAATGAGCAGTTCTTC | CATLGQDSGMDNEQFF
TRBJ1-1 | TRBV29-1 | many | - | TGCAGCGTGTCCGTGGTGAACACTGAAGCTTTCTTT | CSVSVVNTEAFF
TRBJ2-2 | TRBV24-1 | many | TRBD2 | TGTGCCACCAGTGATCCTATAGCGGGAGGGCCCACCGGGGAGCTGTTTTTT | CATSDPIAGGPTGELFF
TRBJ2-4 | TRBV3-2 | few | - | TGTGCCAGCAGCCAAGATCGTGTCGGGCAGACATCAGCCAAAAACATTCAGTACTTC | CASSQDRVGQTSAKNIQYF
TRBJ1-2 | TRBV6-1 | once | TRBD1 | TGTGCCAGCAGTCCTCCCGGGACAGGGGGCCTGGGAGGCTACACCTTC | CASSPPGTGGLGGYTF
TRBJ1-1 | TRBV12-3/TRBV12-4 | - | - | TGTGCCAGCAGTAGACCTACACAGGGTGACACTGAAGCTTTCTTT | CASSRPTQGDTEAFF
TRBJ2-3 | TRBV12-5 | many | - | TGTGCTAGTGGTTTATCCGTCGCGTCAACTCCAGATACGCAGTATTTT | CASGLSVASTPDTQYF
TRBJ1-2 | TRBV6-5 | many | TRBD1 | TGTGCCAGCAGTTACTCGTACCGGGGACAGGAGGGAGGCTACACCTTC | CASSYSYRGQEGGYTF
TRBJ1-5 | TRBV27 | many | - | TGTGCCAGCAGTTTATCAGGGTGGGACAATCAGCCCCAGCATTTT | CASSLSGWDNQPQHF
TRBJ1-6 | TRBV7-2 | - | TRBD1 | TGTGCCAGCAGCTTAGCGAAGACAGGGGCTAATTCACCCCTCCACTTT | CASSLAKTGANSPLHF
TRBJ2-4 | TRBV11-2 | many | TRBD1 | TGTGCCAGCGCAGGTGGGACAGCAGAAAAAAACATTCAGTACTTC | CASAGGTAEKNIQYF
TRBJ1-2 | TRBV29-1 | - | - | TGCAGCGTTGATCGGGGCCCTTATAATGGCTACACCTTC | CSVDRGPYNGYTF
TRBJ2-7 | TRBV4-2 | many | TRBD2 | TGTGCCAGCAGCCAGCGGGAGAGCCCACCCTACGAGCAGTACTTC | CASSQRESPPYEQYF
TRBJ1-1 | TRBV6-5 | many | - | TGTGCCAGCTCGCCTAACGGGTGGGACACTGAAGCTTTCTTT | CASSPNGWDTEAFF